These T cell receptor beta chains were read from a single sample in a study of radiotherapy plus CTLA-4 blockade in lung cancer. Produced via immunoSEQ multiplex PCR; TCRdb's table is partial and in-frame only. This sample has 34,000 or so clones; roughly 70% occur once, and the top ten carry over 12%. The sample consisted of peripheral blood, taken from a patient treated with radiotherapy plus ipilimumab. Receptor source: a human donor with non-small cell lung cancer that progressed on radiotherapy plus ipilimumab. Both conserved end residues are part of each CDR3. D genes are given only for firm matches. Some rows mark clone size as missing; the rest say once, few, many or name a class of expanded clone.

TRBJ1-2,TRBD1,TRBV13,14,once,CASSSGTGGDGYTF,TGTGCCAGCAGCTCCGGGACAGGGGGCGATGGCTACACCTTC
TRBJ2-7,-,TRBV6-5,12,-,CASSPTGYEQYF,TGTGCCAGCAGCCCAACAGGCTACGAGCAGTACTTC
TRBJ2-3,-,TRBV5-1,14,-,CASSADWLTDTQYF,TGCGCCAGCAGCGCGGATTGGCTCACAGATACGCAGTATTTT
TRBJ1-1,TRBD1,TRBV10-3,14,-,CAIRLGTGEGEAFF,TGTGCCATCAGACTCGGGACAGGGGAAGGTGAAGCTTTCTTT
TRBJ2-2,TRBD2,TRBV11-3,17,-,CASSPRYTGGGSGELFF,TGTGCCAGCAGCCCGCGCTATACGGGAGGCGGTTCCGGGGAGCTGTTTTTT
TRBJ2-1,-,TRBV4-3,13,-,CASSQVDYNEQFF,TGCGCCAGCAGCCAAGTGGACTACAATGAGCAGTTCTTC
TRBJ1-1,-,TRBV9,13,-,CASNVEGNTEAFF,TGTGCCAGCAACGTAGAGGGGAACACTGAAGCTTTCTTT
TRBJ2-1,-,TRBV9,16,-,CASSVGPSGQYNEQFF,TGTGCCAGCAGCGTAGGTCCCTCGGGGCAATACAATGAGCAGTTCTTC
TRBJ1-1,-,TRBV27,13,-,CASSLRTETEAFF,TGTGCCAGCAGTTTAAGGACTGAGACTGAAGCTTTCTTT
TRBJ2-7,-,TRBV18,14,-,CASSPPDFSYEQYF,TGTGCCAGCTCACCCCCGGACTTTTCCTACGAGCAGTACTTC
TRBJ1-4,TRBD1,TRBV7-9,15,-,CASSDPRDSLRILFF,TGTGCCAGCAGCGATCCTCGGGACAGTCTTCGAATCCTGTTTTTT
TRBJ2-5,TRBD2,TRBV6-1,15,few,CASSEDLAGWETQYF,TGTGCCAGCAGTGAAGATCTAGCGGGGTGGGAGACCCAGTACTTC
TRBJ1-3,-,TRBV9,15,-,CASSVGSGSGNTIYF,TGTGCCAGCAGCGTAGGGTCCGGCTCTGGAAACACCATATATTTT